The 27 T cell receptor beta chains given below trace back to one sample, sequenced in a study of cytomegalovirus exposure and HLA in healthy donors. Measured with immunoSEQ multiplex PCR; TCRdb has only the in-frame clones, and not every one. The sample comprises over 200,000 clones, less than 90% of which are singletons, and roughly 5.4% rests with the top ten. Source material: PBMCs. Receptors originate from a woman between 18 and 29 years old in good health and CMV-seronegative.

The chain links TRBV25-1 to TRBJ2-2; D is ambiguous. CDR3 size: 15 residues. Germline CDR1 reads MGHDK; CDR2 reads SYGVNS. Trimming shortened V by 2 bases and J by 0 bases, and 7 bases separated the two germline ends. CDR3 region: CASSEHGSNTGELFF. CDR3 bases: TGTGCCAGCAGTGAACACGGATCGAACACCGGGGAGCTGTTTTTT.

The rearrangement uses TRBV2 and TRBJ1-1; no definite D call. The CDR3 totals 13 residues. Trimming took 6 bases from V and 4 from J, leaving 12 bases between them. Per the germline V gene, CDR1 is SNHLY and CDR2 is FYNNEI. CDR3 coding DNA: TGTGCCAGCAGCAGCCGGGGTTTCACTGAAGCTTTCTTT. Its protein product is CASSSRGFTEAFF.

This clone has only one observation. The chain combines TRBV27 with TRBJ1-2, with a weak D call TRBD1 (5 bases). Trimming cost V 7 bases and J 2 bases, with 11 bases left between them. The germline V gene has CDR1 MNHEY and CDR2 SMNVEV (reference sequence). The CDR3 extends over 13 amino acids. Here the CDR3 reads CASKVTGNYGYTF. The CDR3 DNA reads TGTGCCAGCAAAGTTACAGGAAACTATGGCTACACCTTC.

The gene calls are TRBV7-9 and TRBJ1-6, with a tentative D call TRBD1 (5 bases). The CDR3 spans 15 residues. The ends were cut back, 10 bases at V and 7 bases at J, with 20 bases in the middle. Per germline, CDR1 SEHNR and CDR2 FQNEAQ (reference sequence). This CDR3 reads CATEGRVKQNSPLHF. CDR3 nucleotide sequence: TGTGCCACTGAAGGCAGGGTTAAGCAGAATTCACCCCTCCACTTT.

J is TRBJ2-5 and V is TRBV5-6; 10 bases are shared with TRBD2. Germline CDR1 and CDR2: SGHDT and YYEEEE. The junction had 11 bases not matched to a gene; V was cut back by 5 bases and J by 4 bases. CDR3 length: 16 residues. The CDR3 nucleotides are TGTGCCAGCAGTCTGCTAGCGGGGGTCCGGGGAGAGACCCAGTACTTC. Translation: CASSLLAGVRGETQYF.

V gene TRBV2 combines with J gene TRBJ1-1, with D possibly TRBD1 on 5 matching bases. Germline V lookup: CDR1 SNHLY, CDR2 FYNNEI. The CDR3 runs to 12 residues. The V and J ends lost 5 bases and 9 bases respectively, with 13 bases between them. This chain's CDR3 is CASSSRGFQAFF. As DNA, the CDR3 is TGTGCCAGCAGTTCGAGGGGATTCCAAGCTTTCTTT.

The rearrangement uses TRBV29-1 and TRBJ2-1; 10 bases agree with TRBD2. Germline V gene data show CDR1 as SQVTM and CDR2 as ANQGSEA. CDR3 length: 16 residues. V lost 4 bases, J lost 5 bases, and 11 bases stayed unmatched. The CDR3 DNA reads as TGCAGCGTTGGAGGGAGCGGGGGGGCCTTCGACAATGAGCAGTTCTTC. As protein: CSVGGSGGAFDNEQFF.

V and J are TRBV7-6 and TRBJ2-7; TRBD2 is a possible D gene (6 bases). The V gene lost 1 base and the J gene lost 6 bases, with 13 bases spanning the gap. The germline CDR1 and CDR2 sequences are SGHVS and FNYEAQ. The CDR3 has 14 residues. The CDR3 is CASSLVGDSGEQYF. The CDR3 DNA is TGTGCCAGCAGCTTAGTTGGGGATAGCGGCGAGCAGTACTTC.

The J gene is TRBJ2-1, the V gene TRBV29-1; D gene ambiguous. Germline V gene sequence: CDR1 SQVTM, CDR2 ANQGSEA. Trimming left V 7 bases short and J 6 bases short, with 13 bases between. The CDR3 has 12 residues. The CDR3 DNA follows: TGCAGCGCGGGTAGCTCCCCCAATGAGCAGTTCTTC. Translated, it gives CSAGSSPNEQFF.

V is TRBV5-1 and J is TRBJ2-7; D could derive from TRBD1 or TRBD2 (5 bases each). Germline V CDR1 and CDR2: SGHRS, YFSETQ. This CDR3 has 14 residues. V lost 3 bases, J lost 3 bases, and 13 bases lay in between. The chain's CDR3 is CASSSPGADYEQYF. CDR3 bases: TGCGCCAGCAGCTCCCCCGGGGCAGACTACGAGCAGTACTTC.

Only one count was recorded for this clone. CDR3 in amino acids: CASSLPGSIYGYTF. The CDR3 coding sequence is TGTGCCAGCAGTTTACCAGGGAGCATCTATGGCTACACCTTC. The J gene is TRBJ1-2, the V gene TRBV2, with D maybe TRBD1 (5 bases). The CDR3 totals 14 residues. Germline lookup yields CDR1 SNHLY and CDR2 FYNNEI. Trimming removed 5 bases at V and 4 bases at J, with 14 bases between. The full variable domain, with the rest looked up from reference TRBV2 and TRBJ1-2, is EPEVTQTPSHQVTQMGQEVILRCVPISNHLYFYWYRQILGQKVEFLVSFYNNEISEKSEIFDDQFSVERPDGSNFTLKIRSTKLEDSAMYFCASSLPGSIYGYTFGSGTRLTVV.

This clone was observed a handful of times. This chain links TRBV6-4 with TRBJ2-6, with 8 bases lining up with TRBD2. Per germline, CDR1 MRHNA and CDR2 SNTAGT. J lost 1 base, V lost 6 bases, and 5 bases had no gene match. This CDR3 region has 16 residues. CDR3 protein: CASSDGGGSGANVLTF. CDR3 DNA: TGTGCCAGCAGCGACGGGGGGGGATCTGGGGCCAACGTCCTGACTTTC.

The chain is built from TRBV6-5 and TRBJ2-2; D may correspond to TRBD1 or TRBD2 (6 bases each). The CDR3 is made up of 16 amino acids. V gave up 0 bases and J gave up 7 bases, with 15 bases separating them. CDR1 is MNHEY, CDR2 SVGAGI, per germline. The CDR3 DNA is TGTGCCAGCAGTTACTCGAGTCCCGGGGGCGGCGGGGAGCTGTTTTTT. Protein product: CASSYSSPGGGGELFF.

The chain employs TRBV6-6 and TRBJ2-7; D is unresolved. V lost 0 bases, J lost 1 base, and 1 base lay in between. Germline loops: CDR1 MNHNY, CDR2 SVGAGI (reference sequence). This CDR3 has 12 residues. CDR3 nucleotides: TGTGCCAGCAGTTACTCGTCCTACGAGCAGTACTTC. Its translation: CASSYSSYEQYF.

This clone appeared once. The rearrangement links TRBV29-1 to TRBJ1-1, with TRBD1 matching 7 bases. This CDR3 is built from 10 residues. With V trimmed by 6 bases and J by 7 bases, 2 bases remained unmatched. Germline V gene data show CDR1 as SQVTM and CDR2 as ANQGSEA. CDR3 sequence reads: CSVTGSEAFF. In DNA, the CDR3 is TGCAGCGTGACAGGGAGTGAAGCTTTCTTT. The full variable domain, with the rest looked up from reference TRBV29-1 and TRBJ1-1, is SAVISQKPSRDICQRGTSLTIQCQVDSQVTMMFWYRQQPGQSLTLIATANQGSEATYESGFVIDKFPISRPNLTFSTLTVSNMSPEDSSIYLCSVTGSEAFFGQGTRLTVV.

The chain is built from TRBV19 and TRBJ2-1; possibly TRBD2 for D (6 bases). There are 15 residues in the CDR3. Trimming took 5 bases from V and 6 from J, leaving 17 bases between them. Germline assignment: CDR1 LNHDA and CDR2 SQIVND (reference sequence). CDR3 sequence (DNA): TGTGCCAGTAGTGCCACCGGGACTCTGAGCAATGAGCAGTTCTTC. Its protein product is CASSATGTLSNEQFF.

The chain carries TRBV6-5 and TRBJ1-6; D remains unclear. CDR1 MNHEY and CDR2 SVGAGI come from the germline V gene. V was trimmed by 7 bases and J by 6 bases, leaving 13 bases between them. The CDR3 consists of 14 residues. CDR3 in DNA: TGTGCCAGCACCAACCCGGGTTCTAATTCACCCCTCCACTTT. It is translated as CASTNPGSNSPLHF.

This chain links TRBV4-2 with TRBJ1-2; 10 bases align to TRBD1. CDR3 size: 15 residues. The V gene's germline CDR1 is LGHNA and CDR2 YNFKEQ. Trimming removed 4 bases from V and 8 bases from J; junction bases left unmatched: 10. The CDR3 here is CASSRGTGEVKGYTF. The CDR3 DNA reads as TGTGCCAGCAGCCGAGGGACAGGGGAAGTAAAGGGCTACACCTTC.

The chain is built from TRBV5-1 and TRBJ1-2, with no clear D. Germline assignment: CDR1 SGHRS and CDR2 YFSETQ. The V end was cut by 1 base, the J end by 6 bases, with 10 bases between. The CDR3 has 13 amino acids. The CDR3 sequence is CASSLRQVDGYTF. The CDR3 region has the DNA TGCGCCAGCAGCTTGAGGCAGGTTGATGGCTACACCTTC.

The V call is TRBV5-6, the J call TRBJ2-2; 9 bases match TRBD1. The CDR3 has 16 amino acids. Germline V lookup: CDR1 SGHDT, CDR2 YYEEEE. With 3 bases clipped from V and 4 bases from J, the junction kept 7 bases outside the gene matches. The CDR3 DNA reads TGTGCCAGCAGCTCCGGGACAGGGCACGTCACCGGGGAGCTGTTTTTT. Translation gives CASSSGTGHVTGELFF. Based on the CDR3 plus reference TRBV5-6 and TRBJ2-2, the full variable domain is DAGVTQSPTHLIKTRGQQVTLRCSPKSGHDTVSWYQQALGQGPQFIFQYYEEEERQRGNFPDRFSGHQFPNYSSELNVNALLLGDSALYLCASSSGTGHVTGELFFGEGSRLTVL.

This chain links TRBV27 with TRBJ1-4; unclear D gene. Germline lookup yields CDR1 MNHEY and CDR2 SMNVEV (reference sequence). The V end lost 5 bases, the J end lost 4 bases, and 14 bases lay between the germline ends. This CDR3 is built from 15 residues. The CDR3 DNA sequence: TGTGCCAGCAGTCCCGCCCCGGCCGGTAATGAAAAACTGTTTTTT. Its protein product is CASSPAPAGNEKLFF.

The chain employs TRBV29-1 and TRBJ1-2; D unclear. The CDR3 totals 13 residues. Germline loops: CDR1 SQVTM, CDR2 ANQGSEA. V lost 2 bases and J lost 0, with 7 bases in between. DNA of the CDR3: TGCAGCGTTGAACCGGGTACTAACTATGGCTACACCTTC. Its protein is CSVEPGTNYGYTF.

V and J are TRBV11-2 and TRBJ1-2; the match to TRBD1 covers 7 bases. This CDR3 contains 14 residues. CDR1 is SGHAT, CDR2 FQNNGV, per germline. The V gene end was trimmed by 2 bases and the J gene end by 6 bases; junction bases not matched to a gene: 6. CDR3 region: CASSLSTGVDGYTF. The CDR3 nucleotides read TGTGCCAGCAGCTTATCAACAGGGGTGGATGGCTACACCTTC.

This chain joins TRBV2 and TRBJ2-5; 11 nucleotides agree with TRBD2. Trimming at V came to 3 bases and at J to 5 bases, leaving 5 bases not matched to a gene. Germline-derived CDR1 and CDR2 are SNHLY and FYNNEI. The CDR3 covers 15 residues. The CDR3 sequence: CASSDSASGRETQYF. The CDR3 bases are TGTGCCAGCAGTGATTCGGCTAGCGGGAGGGAGACCCAGTACTTC.

The J gene is TRBJ1-1, the V gene TRBV28, with TRBD1 matching over 8 bases. Trimming took 4 bases from V and 0 from J; bases not matched to a gene: 13. This CDR3 is built from 18 residues. The V gene's germline CDR1 is MDHEN and CDR2 SYDVKM. CDR3 in amino acids: CASSSWTGSSLMNTEAFF. The DNA for the CDR3 is TGTGCCAGCAGTTCCTGGACAGGGTCCTCTCTTATGAACACTGAAGCTTTCTTT.

V gene TRBV11-2 combines with J gene TRBJ1-6; weak D call: TRBD1 (6 bases). The CDR3 contains 19 residues. Germline lookup yields CDR1 SGHAT and CDR2 FQNNGV. Trimming left V 2 bases short and J 7 bases short, with 24 bases between. The chain's CDR3 is CASSLQPPTSTGTNSPLHF. The DNA of the CDR3 is TGTGCCAGCAGCTTACAACCCCCAACATCAACAGGGACCAATTCACCCCTCCACTTT.

The table lists this clone with a few counts. This rearrangement joins TRBV30 to TRBJ2-1; TRBD2 aligns across 7 bases. The germline V gene encodes CDR1 GTSNPN and CDR2 SVGIG (reference sequence). The CDR3 sequence is 13 residues long. V shed 0 bases and J 10 bases; nucleotides not matched to a gene: 6. In DNA form, the CDR3 reads TGTGCCTGGAGTGTTGGTAATAGCGGGGAGCAGTTCTTC. Translated, it gives CAWSVGNSGEQFF.